Below, 8 T cell receptor beta chains from the same sample are listed, as sequenced in a study of Ad26.COV2.S vaccination and SARS-CoV-2 variants. TCRdb's table, derived via immunoSEQ multiplex PCR, lists solely in-frame clones and lacks some. The data show 380,000 or so clones, about 83% seen once. Noted treatment: over 15 received Ad26.COV2.S at low or high dose, single or two shots; five or six received placebo; per-sample allocation not given. Samples analyzed were those drawn on day 63 after the first vaccine or placebo injection. Sequencing used peripheral blood, obtained in a trial of Ad26.COV2.S vaccine versus placebo. These TCRs come from a person aged 18-65 years who received the Ad26.COV2.S COVID-19 vaccine or a placebo.

This chain uses TRBV4-1 with TRBJ2-7, with 8 nucleotides matching TRBD1. Germline trimming cut 0 bases from V and 12 bases from J; bases unmatched to any gene: 13. Germline V gene sequence: CDR1 MGHRA, CDR2 YSYEKL. The length of the CDR3 is 15 residues. CDR3 DNA: TGCGCCAGCAGCCAAGATCCGGCAGGGGGCGCAAAACCGTACTTC. It translates to CASSQDPAGGAKPYF.

As to this clone: Other DNA sequences in the sample encode the same CDR3. The chain combines TRBV5-1 with TRBJ1-1; D not resolved. Germline V lookup: CDR1 SGHRS, CDR2 YFSETQ. Deletions cut 3 bases from V and 4 bases from J, with 10 bases between. The CDR3 loop spans 13 amino acids. CDR3 bases: TGCGCCAGCAGCTCGGGAGTGGGCACTGAAGCTTTCTTT. Translation: CASSSGVGTEAFF.

The chain carries TRBV6-6 and TRBJ1-5, with 7 bases lining up with TRBD1. This CDR3 has 15 residues. CDR1 MNHNY and CDR2 SVGAGI come from the germline V gene (reference sequence). Trimming at V came to 5 bases and at J to 3 bases, leaving 7 bases not matched to a gene. The CDR3 region has the DNA TGTGCCAGCAGTGCCGGGACAGAAGACAATCAGCCCCAGCATTTT. It specifies CASSAGTEDNQPQHF.

This chain joins TRBV5-4 and TRBJ1-5, with D possibly TRBD1 on 6 matching bases. The V end lost 2 bases, the J end lost 3 bases, and 9 bases lay between the germline ends. This CDR3 has 14 amino acids. Germline loops: CDR1 SGHNT, CDR2 YYREEE (reference sequence). The CDR3: CASSFPGDNQPQHF. The CDR3 DNA is TGTGCCAGCAGCTTTCCAGGGGACAATCAGCCCCAGCATTTT.

The V gene is TRBV13, the J gene TRBJ2-3, with a tentative D call TRBD2 (5 bases). Trimming removed 4 bases from V and 0 bases from J, with 8 bases in between. The CDR3 is made up of 14 amino acids. CDR1 and CDR2 (germline): PRHDT, FYEKMQ (reference sequence). The CDR3 sequence is CASSSGSSTDTQYF. CDR3 sequence (DNA): TGTGCCAGCAGCTCGGGGAGTAGCACAGATACGCAGTATTTT.

This clone occurred a few times. The gene calls are TRBV5-5 and TRBJ1-6, with a weak D call TRBD1 (5 bases). The CDR3 is 15 amino acids. The germline V and J ends were trimmed by 6 bases and 7 bases, with 17 bases remaining between them. CDR1 is SGHKS, CDR2 YYEKEE, per germline (reference sequence). CDR3 region: CASTWGRAENSPLHF. The DNA for the CDR3 is TGTGCCAGCACCTGGGGCAGGGCGGAAAATTCACCCCTCCACTTT.

V and J are TRBV5-1 and TRBJ2-7; 12 bases align to TRBD2. CDR3 size: 14 residues. Germline CDR1 reads SGHRS; CDR2 reads YFSETQ. V lost 3 bases and J lost 6; bases outside the gene matches: 4. The chain's CDR3 is CASSSTSGGAEQYF. The CDR3 region has the DNA TGCGCCAGCAGCTCGACTAGCGGGGGCGCCGAGCAGTACTTC.

The chain links TRBV5-1 to TRBJ1-1; maybe TRBD1 (5 bases). Per the germline V gene, CDR1 is SGHRS and CDR2 is YFSETQ. V was pared by 0 bases and J by 4 bases, with 10 bases between. This CDR3 region has 14 residues. CDR3 nucleotides: TGCGCCAGCAGCTTGGTTAGGGGACTCACTGAAGCTTTCTTT. It specifies CASSLVRGLTEAFF.